This T cell receptor (beta chain) was documented in a study of cytomegalovirus exposure and HLA in healthy donors. About the research overall: It was reported in a later analysis that the same platform had been used for the 110 or so validation repertoires as for the approximately 670 first-cohort repertoires.

The data were produced by immunoSEQ multiplex PCR, yet TCRdb's version contains in-frame clones alone and is incomplete. The data show a few hundred thousand clones, 70% to 90% seen once. J was trimmed by 5 bases and V by 8 bases; bases with no gene match: 14. CDR1 and CDR2 from the germline V gene are MNHEY and SMNVEV (reference sequence). The CDR3 consists of 16 residues. This chain links TRBV27 with TRBJ2-1; 8 positions match TRBD1. This clonotype was obtained from a woman younger than 30 in good health and CMV-seronegative. The sample was PBMCs. The CDR3 reads CASQTRGLSYDNEQFF. The CDR3 DNA sequence: TGTGCCAGCCAAACCAGGGGGCTTTCATACGACAATGAGCAGTTCTTC.